This paragraph covers one T cell receptor beta chain sequence. The antigen is undetermined. Positively selected for CCR7, the CD45RO-negative cells used as naive CD8 cells excluded terminally differentiated effector memory CD45RA+ cells. The source of the sample is a study of shared clonotypes between healthy human individuals. Study observations and caveats: Naive subsets typically showed greater estimated richness than memory subsets.

Investigators spread the genomic DNA of each subset evenly over several immunoSEQ plates. Sorted-subset replicate PCR reactions were performed with around 200 ng DNA, corresponding to roughly 27,000 T cell genomes. Sequenced by immunoSEQ multiplex PCR; TCRdb stores in-frame clones only, minus some. The data show roughly 2 million clones, with about 95% seen just once and about 1.1% held by the top ten. The germline V gene has CDR1 SGHRS and CDR2 YFSETQ. This CDR3 comprises 14 residues. Deletions cut 2 bases from V and 4 bases from J, with 11 bases between. Sequenced: naive CD8+ T cells sorted from blood. V is TRBV5-1 and J is TRBJ2-3; tentatively, D is TRBD2 (6 bases). This receptor was taken from a man aged 18 to 30 in good health. The CDR3 is CASSFGGSADTQYF. CDR3 sequence (DNA): TGCGCCAGCAGCTTTGGAGGGAGCGCAGATACGCAGTATTTT.